What follows is one T cell receptor (beta chain) and its context. This specimen belongs to a study of blood T cells in healthy people across ages. The use of a sample-barcoded 5' primer and a J-beta primer mix characterized a second PCR of roughly 7 to 12 cycles. TCRdb called the 5' RACE reads again in MiXCR, with one record for every CDR3 protein. The table includes about 970,000 distinct CDR3 sequences, roughly 50% detected once. Deletions cut 1 base from V and 2 bases from J, with 12 bases between. Per the germline V gene, CDR1 is KGHSH and CDR2 is LQKENI. The CDR3 is made up of 16 amino acids. This receptor was obtained from a woman aged 55-75 years in good health. The sequenced sample consisted of blood. This chain links TRBV18 with TRBJ2-1; D possibly matches TRBD1 or TRBD2 (5 bases each). This CDR3 is CASSPRGAFTYNEQFF. The CDR3 DNA is TGTGCCAGCTCACCACGAGGGGCGTTCACCTACAATGAGCAGTTCTTC.